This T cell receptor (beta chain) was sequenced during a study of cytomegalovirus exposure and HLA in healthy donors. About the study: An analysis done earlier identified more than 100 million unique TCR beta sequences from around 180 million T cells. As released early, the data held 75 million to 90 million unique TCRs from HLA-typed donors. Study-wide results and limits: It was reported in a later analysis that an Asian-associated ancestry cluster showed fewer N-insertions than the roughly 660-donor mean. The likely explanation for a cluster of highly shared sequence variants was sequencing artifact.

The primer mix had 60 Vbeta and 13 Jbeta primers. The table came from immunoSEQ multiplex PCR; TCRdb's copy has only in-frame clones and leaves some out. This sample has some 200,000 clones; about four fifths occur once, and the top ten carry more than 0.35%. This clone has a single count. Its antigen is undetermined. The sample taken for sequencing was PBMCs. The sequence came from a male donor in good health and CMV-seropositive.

As DNA, the CDR3 is TGTGCCAGCAGCTTAGGGGACAGGGGCAATCAGCCCCAGCATTTT. Its protein product is CASSLGDRGNQPQHF. V and J are TRBV7-2 and TRBJ1-5; 9 bases are shared with TRBD1. CDR3 length: 15 amino acids. The germline gives CDR1 SGHTA, CDR2 FQGNSA. After removal of 1 base from V and 2 bases from J, the junction contained 0 bases not matched to a gene. Drawing the rest from reference TRBV7-2 and TRBJ1-5, the complete variable domain is GAGVSQSPSNKVTEKGKDVELRCDPISGHTALYWYRQSLGQGLEFLIYFQGNSAPDKSGLPSDRFSAERTGGSVSTLTIQRTQQEDSAVYLCASSLGDRGNQPQHFGDGTRLSIL.